This T cell receptor (beta chain) was recorded in a study of post-analysis software for immune sequencing data. Study as a whole: The disease courses covered relapsing-remitting, secondary progressive and progressive-relapsing multiple sclerosis. General study results and limits: TRBV segments more frequent in patients than in controls numbered roughly 5 and included TRBV5-6, TRBV5-1 and TRBV20-1.

V was cut by 2 bases and J by 0 bases, with 16 bases left in between. Germline V gene lookup returns CDR1 SGHTA and CDR2 FQGNSA. The CDR3 loop spans 17 amino acids. This clonotype appeared many times. What it binds is unknown. Unique molecular identifiers had been added to the TCR beta cDNA libraries. TCRdb processed the PCR reads anew with MiXCR; each CDR3 protein has one entry. This sample yields hundreds of thousands of distinct CDR3 sequences, of which 25% to 30% are seen a single time; around 0.6% belongs to the top ten. The sample comprised blood. This chain uses TRBV7-2 with TRBJ2-5; no firm D call. This TCR was sampled from a girl aged 10-17 years with multiple sclerosis. The DNA for the CDR3 is TGTGCCAGCAGCTTATCCCTTCTAGGGCGGTACCAAGAGACCCAGTACTTC. Residues: CASSLSLLGRYQETQYF.